The source of this T cell receptor (beta chain) is a study of T cell responses to AZD1222 COVID-19 vaccine. The repertoire was sequenced with immunoSEQ multiplex PCR; TCRdb's copy has only in-frame clones and lacks some. The sample holds 90,000 to 130,000 clones, about nine tenths seen once. The V gene's germline CDR1 is KGHDR and CDR2 SFDVKD. The junction had 12 bases not matched to a gene; V was cut back by 4 bases and J by 3 bases. The CDR3 loop spans 18 amino acids. Study outcomes and limitations: The donor cohort was predominantly white British with a female majority, and clonal diversity may have been underestimated. Unmutated variant regions reportedly attract nearly half of all spike-specific TCRs. Just six people given AZD1222 tested seropositive at baseline.

Of note for this clone: Its antigen remains unidentified.

Sequencing used peripheral blood, obtained on day 0 of AZD1222 vaccination. The sequence was obtained from an adult in good health. This sequence joins TRBV24-1 and TRBJ1-4; 8 nucleotides align to TRBD1. CDR3 sequence reads: CATSDSGQGGTPNEKLFF. CDR3 in DNA: TGTGCCACCAGTGACTCCGGACAGGGTGGGACGCCTAATGAAAAACTGTTTTTT.